This TCR beta chain was recovered during a study of cytomegalovirus exposure and HLA in healthy donors. Amplification used 60 Vbeta primers and 13 Jbeta primers. The method was immunoSEQ multiplex PCR; TCRdb's version includes in-frame clones alone and lacks a portion of them. The sample carries around 120,000 clones, under 80% recorded once. This CDR3 is 13 amino acids long. V lost 10 bases and J 4 bases, leaving 13 bases between the germline ends. Germline V gives CDR1 MDHEN, CDR2 SYDVKM. This chain links TRBV28 with TRBJ2-2; D gene ambiguous. The sequenced material came from PBMCs. The TCR was taken from a man aged 55 to 69 in good health and CMV-seropositive. The CDR3 DNA reads as TGTGCCACTGGATGGAGTCGCACCGGGGAGCTGTTTTTT. As protein: CATGWSRTGELFF.